This entry features one T cell receptor (beta chain) sequence. Germline CDR1 and CDR2: MNHEY and SVGAGI. V was shortened by 2 bases and J by 9 bases, with 8 bases between the two germline ends. The CDR3 sequence is 13 residues long. The sample is drawn from a study of blood T cell repertoires in COVID-19. The wider study: Samples taken during acute and convalescent COVID-19 were collected in the United States, Italy and Spain. PBMCs, B-cell-depleted T cells, or T cells were the source of the cDNA or gDNA that made up the material.

Original analysis: Reference gene primer amplification gave nucleated cell count estimates. Libraries were prepared by immunoSEQ multiplex PCR; TCRdb keeps only in-frame clonotypes and omits some of them. Clone size and V and J calls were adopted from that table, with D and trimming inferred from the DNA. The profile covers 150,000 or so clones, with approximately 83% appearing a single time and about 12% taken by the ten largest. Sequencing used peripheral blood. This receptor was obtained from a woman in her fifties or sixties with COVID-19, enrolled during active disease. The chain recombines TRBV6-5 with TRBJ1-6; unclear D gene. For the CDR3, the DNA is TGTGCCAGCAGTTACGGTCCCGGTTCACCCCTCCACTTT. It specifies CASSYGPGSPLHF.